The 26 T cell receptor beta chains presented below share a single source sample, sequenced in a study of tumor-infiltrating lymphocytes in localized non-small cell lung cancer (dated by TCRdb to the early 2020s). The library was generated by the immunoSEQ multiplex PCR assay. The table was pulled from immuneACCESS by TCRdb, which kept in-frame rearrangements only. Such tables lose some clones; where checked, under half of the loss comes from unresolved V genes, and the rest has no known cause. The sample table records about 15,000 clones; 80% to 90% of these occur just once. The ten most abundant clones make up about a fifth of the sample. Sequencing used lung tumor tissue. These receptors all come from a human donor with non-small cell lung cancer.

This CDR3 reads CASSLGLFNQPQHF. The DNA of the CDR3 is TGTGCCAGCAGCCTGGGACTCTTCAATCAGCCCCAGCATTTT. The rearrangement uses TRBV28 and TRBJ1-5; D possibly corresponds to TRBD1 (5 bases). This CDR3 region has 14 residues. Germline assignment: CDR1 MDHEN and CDR2 SYDVKM. V was cut by 6 bases and J by 3 bases, with 12 bases left in between.

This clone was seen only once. Here the CDR3 DNA reads TGTGCCAGCAGCTTAAACCCCGCAGTGAACACTGAAGCTTTCTTT. Protein: CASSLNPAVNTEAFF. The rearrangement uses TRBV7-8 and TRBJ1-1; D ambiguous. Germline V gene lookup returns CDR1 SGHVS and CDR2 FQNEAQ. The CDR3 extends over 15 amino acids. Trimming shortened V by 2 bases and J by 0 bases, and 10 bases separated the two germline ends.

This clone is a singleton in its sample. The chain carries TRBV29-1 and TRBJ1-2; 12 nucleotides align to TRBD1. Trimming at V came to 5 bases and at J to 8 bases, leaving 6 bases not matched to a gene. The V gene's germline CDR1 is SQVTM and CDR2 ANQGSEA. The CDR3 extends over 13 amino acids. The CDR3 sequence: CSVLGQGALGYTF. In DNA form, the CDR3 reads TGCAGCGTTTTGGGACAGGGGGCGTTAGGCTACACCTTC.

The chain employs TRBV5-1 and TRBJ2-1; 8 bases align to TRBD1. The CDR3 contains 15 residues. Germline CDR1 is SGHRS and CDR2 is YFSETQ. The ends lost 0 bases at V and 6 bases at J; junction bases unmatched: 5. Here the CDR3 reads CASSLVQGAFNEQFF. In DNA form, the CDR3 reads TGCGCCAGCAGCTTGGTCCAGGGGGCTTTCAATGAGCAGTTCTTC.

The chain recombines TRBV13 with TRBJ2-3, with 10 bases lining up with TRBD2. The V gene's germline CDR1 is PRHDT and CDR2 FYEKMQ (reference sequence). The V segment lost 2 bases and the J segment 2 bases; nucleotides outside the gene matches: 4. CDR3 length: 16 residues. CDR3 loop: CASSLNSGGFTDTQYF. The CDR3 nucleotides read TGTGCCAGCAGCTTAAATAGCGGGGGGTTCACAGATACGCAGTATTTT.

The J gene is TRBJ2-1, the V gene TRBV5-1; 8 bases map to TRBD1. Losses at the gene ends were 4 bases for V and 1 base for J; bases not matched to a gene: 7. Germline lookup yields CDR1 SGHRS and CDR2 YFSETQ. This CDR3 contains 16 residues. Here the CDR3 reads CASSRSTGESYNEQFF. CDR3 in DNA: TGCGCCAGCAGCCGCTCGACAGGGGAGTCCTACAATGAGCAGTTCTTC.

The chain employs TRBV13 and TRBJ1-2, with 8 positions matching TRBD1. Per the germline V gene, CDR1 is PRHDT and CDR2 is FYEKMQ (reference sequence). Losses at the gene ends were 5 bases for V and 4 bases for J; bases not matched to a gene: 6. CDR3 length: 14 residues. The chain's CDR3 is CASSPGQGFYGYTF. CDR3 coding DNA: TGTGCCAGCAGCCCCGGACAGGGTTTCTATGGCTACACCTTC.

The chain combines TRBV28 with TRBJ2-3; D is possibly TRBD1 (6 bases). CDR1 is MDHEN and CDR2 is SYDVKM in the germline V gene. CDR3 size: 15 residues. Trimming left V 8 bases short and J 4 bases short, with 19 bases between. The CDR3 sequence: CASSRLRGRSDTQYF. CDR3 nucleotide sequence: TGTGCCAGCTCCCGGCTCAGGGGCAGGTCAGATACGCAGTATTTT.

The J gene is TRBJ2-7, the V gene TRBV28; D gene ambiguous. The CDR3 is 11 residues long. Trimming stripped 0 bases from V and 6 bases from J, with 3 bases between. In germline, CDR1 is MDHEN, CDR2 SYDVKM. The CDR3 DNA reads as TGTGCCAGCAGTTTATGGGGCGAGCAGTACTTC. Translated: CASSLWGEQYF.

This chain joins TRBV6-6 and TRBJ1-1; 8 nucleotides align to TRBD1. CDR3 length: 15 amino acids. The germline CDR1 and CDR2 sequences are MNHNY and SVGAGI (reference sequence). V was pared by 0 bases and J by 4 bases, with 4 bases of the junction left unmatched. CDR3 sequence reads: CASSYSQGALTEAFF. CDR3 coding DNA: TGTGCCAGCAGTTACTCGCAGGGGGCCCTCACTGAAGCTTTCTTT.

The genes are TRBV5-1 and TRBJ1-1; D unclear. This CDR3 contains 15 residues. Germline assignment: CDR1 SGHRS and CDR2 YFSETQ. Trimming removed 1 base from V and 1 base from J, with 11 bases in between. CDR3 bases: TGCGCCAGCAGCTTGAACGTCAGACCGAACACTGAAGCTTTCTTT. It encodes CASSLNVRPNTEAFF.

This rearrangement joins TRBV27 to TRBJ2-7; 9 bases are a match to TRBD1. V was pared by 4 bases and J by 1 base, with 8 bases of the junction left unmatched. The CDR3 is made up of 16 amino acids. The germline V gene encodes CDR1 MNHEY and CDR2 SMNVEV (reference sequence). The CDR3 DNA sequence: TGTGCCAGCAGTTCCGTCCCGGGACAGGGTTCCTACGAGCAGTACTTC. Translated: CASSSVPGQGSYEQYF.

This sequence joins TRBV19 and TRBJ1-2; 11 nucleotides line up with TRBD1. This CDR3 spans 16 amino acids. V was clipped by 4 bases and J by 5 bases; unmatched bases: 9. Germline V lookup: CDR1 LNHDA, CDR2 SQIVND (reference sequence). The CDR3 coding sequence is TGTGCCAGTAGTAATACCGCCGGGACAGGGGGATATGGCTACACCTTC. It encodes CASSNTAGTGGYGYTF. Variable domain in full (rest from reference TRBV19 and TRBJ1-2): DGGITQSPKYLFRKEGQNVTLSCEQNLNHDAMYWYRQDPGQGLRLIYYSQIVNDFQKGDIAEGYSVSREKKESFPLTVTSAQKNPTAFYLCASSNTAGTGGYGYTFGSGTRLTVV.

CDR3 loop: CASKDLGGRQYF. The CDR3 DNA reads as TGCGCCAGCAAAGACTTAGGGGGACGGCAGTATTTT. The chain is built from TRBV10-2 and TRBJ2-3, with D perhaps TRBD1 (6 bases). The length of the CDR3 is 12 residues. V was clipped by 7 bases and J by 11 bases, with 16 bases between them. Germline V CDR1 and CDR2: WSHSY, SAAADI.

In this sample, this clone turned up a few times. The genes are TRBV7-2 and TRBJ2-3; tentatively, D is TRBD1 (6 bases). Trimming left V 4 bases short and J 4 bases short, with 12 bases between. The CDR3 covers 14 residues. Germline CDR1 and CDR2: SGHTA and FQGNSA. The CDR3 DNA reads TGTGCCAGCAGCTCAAGGACAGTTTCAGATACGCAGTATTTT. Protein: CASSSRTVSDTQYF. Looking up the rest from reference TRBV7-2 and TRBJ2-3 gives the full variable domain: GAGVSQSPSNKVTEKGKDVELRCDPISGHTALYWYRQSLGQGLEFLIYFQGNSAPDKSGLPSDRFSAERTGGSVSTLTIQRTQQEDSAVYLCASSSRTVSDTQYFGPGTRLTVL.

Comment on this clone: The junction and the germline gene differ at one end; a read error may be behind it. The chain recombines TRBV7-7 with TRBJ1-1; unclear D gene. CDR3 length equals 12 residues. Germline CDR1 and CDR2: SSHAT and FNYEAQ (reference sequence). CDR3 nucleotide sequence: TGTGCTAGCAGCCCCCTCAGGTCTGAAGCTTTCTTT. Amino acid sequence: CASSPLRSEAFF.

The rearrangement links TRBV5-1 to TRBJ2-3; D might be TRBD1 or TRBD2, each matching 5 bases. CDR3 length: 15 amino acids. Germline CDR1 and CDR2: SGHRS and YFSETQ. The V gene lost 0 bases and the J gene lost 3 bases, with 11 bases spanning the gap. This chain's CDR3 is CASSLEGRLTDTQYF. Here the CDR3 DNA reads TGCGCCAGCAGCTTGGAGGGACGGCTTACAGATACGCAGTATTTT.

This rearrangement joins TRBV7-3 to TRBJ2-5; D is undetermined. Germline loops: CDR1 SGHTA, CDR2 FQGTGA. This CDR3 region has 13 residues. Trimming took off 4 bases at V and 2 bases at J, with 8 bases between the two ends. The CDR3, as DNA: TGTGCCAGCAGCTCGGACGGGCAAGAGACCCAGTACTTC. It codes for CASSSDGQETQYF.

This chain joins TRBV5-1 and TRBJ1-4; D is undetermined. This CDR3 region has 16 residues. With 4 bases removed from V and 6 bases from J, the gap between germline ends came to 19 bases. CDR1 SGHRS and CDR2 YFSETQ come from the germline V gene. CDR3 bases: TGCGCCAGCAGCCCCGGGTCTCCGGAGCAACATGAAAAACTGTTTTTT. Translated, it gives CASSPGSPEQHEKLFF.

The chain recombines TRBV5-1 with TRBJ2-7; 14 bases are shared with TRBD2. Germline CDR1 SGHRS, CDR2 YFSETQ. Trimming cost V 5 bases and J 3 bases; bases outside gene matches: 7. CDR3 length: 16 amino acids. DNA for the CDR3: TGCGCCAGCAGTATGGGACTAGCGGGAGCCGGCTACGAGCAGTACTTC. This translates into CASSMGLAGAGYEQYF.

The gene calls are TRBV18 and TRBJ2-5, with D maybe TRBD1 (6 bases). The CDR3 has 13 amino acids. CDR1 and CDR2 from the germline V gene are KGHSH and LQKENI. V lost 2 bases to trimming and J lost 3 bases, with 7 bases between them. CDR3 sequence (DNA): TGTGCCAGCTCACCAAACAGGGAAGAGACCCAGTACTTC. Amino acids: CASSPNREETQYF.

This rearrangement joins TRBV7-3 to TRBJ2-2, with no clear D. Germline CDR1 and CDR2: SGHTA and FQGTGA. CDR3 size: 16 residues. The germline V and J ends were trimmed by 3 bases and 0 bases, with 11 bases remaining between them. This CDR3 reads CASSFNGPPNTGELFF. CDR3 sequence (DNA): TGTGCCAGCAGCTTCAACGGACCGCCGAACACCGGGGAGCTGTTTTTT.

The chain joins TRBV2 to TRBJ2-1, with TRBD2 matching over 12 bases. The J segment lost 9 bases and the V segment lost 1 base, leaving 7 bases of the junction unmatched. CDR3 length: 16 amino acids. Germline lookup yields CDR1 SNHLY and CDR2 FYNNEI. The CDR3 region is CASSEEQGLAGLEQFF. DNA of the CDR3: TGTGCCAGCAGTGAAGAGCAGGGACTAGCGGGCCTTGAGCAGTTCTTC.

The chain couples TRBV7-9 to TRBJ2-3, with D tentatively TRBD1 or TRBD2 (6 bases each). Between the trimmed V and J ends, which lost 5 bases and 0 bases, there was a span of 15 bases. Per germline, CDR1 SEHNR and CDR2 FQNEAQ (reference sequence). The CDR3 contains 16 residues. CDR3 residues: CASSPYFGGSTDTQYF. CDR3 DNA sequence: TGTGCCAGCAGCCCGTACTTCGGGGGCAGCACAGATACGCAGTATTTT. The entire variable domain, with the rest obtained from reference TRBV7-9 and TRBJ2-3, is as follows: DTGVSQNPRHKITKRGQNVTFRCDPISEHNRLYWYRQTLGQGPEFLTYFQNEAQLEKSRLLSDRFSAERPKGSFSTLEIQRTEQGDSAMYLCASSPYFGGSTDTQYFGPGTRLTVL.

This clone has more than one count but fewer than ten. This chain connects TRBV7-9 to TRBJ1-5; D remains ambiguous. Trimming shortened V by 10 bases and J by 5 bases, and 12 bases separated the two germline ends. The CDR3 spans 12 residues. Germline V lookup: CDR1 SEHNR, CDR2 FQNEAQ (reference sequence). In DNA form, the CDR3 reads TGTGCCACAACAACAGACGATCAGCCCCAGCATTTT. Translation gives CATTTDDQPQHF. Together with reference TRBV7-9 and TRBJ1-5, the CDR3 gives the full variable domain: DTGVSQNPRHKITKRGQNVTFRCDPISEHNRLYWYRQTLGQGPEFLTYFQNEAQLEKSRLLSDRFSAERPKGSFSTLEIQRTEQGDSAMYLCATTTDDQPQHFGDGTRLSIL.

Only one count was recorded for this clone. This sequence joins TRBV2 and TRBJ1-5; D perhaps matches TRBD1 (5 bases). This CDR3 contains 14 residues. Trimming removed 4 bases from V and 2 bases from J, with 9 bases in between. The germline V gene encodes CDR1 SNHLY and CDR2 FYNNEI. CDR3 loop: CASSVLGGNQPQHF. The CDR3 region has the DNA TGTGCCAGCAGTGTCCTGGGGGGCAATCAGCCCCAGCATTTT.